Described below is a single T cell receptor (beta chain) sequence and its context. Its specificity is unknown. The data were produced by immunoSEQ multiplex PCR, yet TCRdb's version contains in-frame clones alone and is incomplete. This table has roughly 13,000 clones, 85% to 95% appearing once. This CDR3 region has 17 residues. With V trimmed by 3 bases and J by 3 bases, 7 bases remained unmatched. CDR1 is SGHAT and CDR2 is FQNNGV in the germline V gene. This sample is part of a study of T cell clonotyping in hematopoietic cell transplantation. The study's findings and limits: Pathologically expanded recipient clonotypes increased progressively from day 30 to day 180 as diversity fell. Few recipient clonotypes overlapped donors; over 95% were de novo at given depth.

Samples: about 28 days before transplant, then days 30, 100 and 180 after. The sequenced sample was PBMCs, obtained 30 days after allogeneic stem cell transplant. The V call is TRBV11-2, the J call TRBJ2-2; 10 bases are shared with TRBD1. This sequence was found in a male patient in his sixties who had an allogeneic stem cell transplant from an unrelated donor, so the T cells may come from the graft donor. Some clones in this sample may be carry-over from other donors' samples. CDR3 sequence: CASSFRDRGRDTGELFF. For the CDR3, the DNA is TGTGCCAGCAGCTTCCGGGACAGGGGTAGGGACACCGGGGAGCTGTTTTTT.